Given below is one T cell receptor (beta chain) in context. This clonotype has just a few counts. The antigen this receptor binds is unknown. One base away there is no much larger clone; base qualities are not given. Reading the label with the study, this specimen's treatment or condition is: in vitro stimulation with specific CMV peptide epitopes to enrich CMV-specific T cells. Sequencing relied on an Illumina HiSeq 1500. TCRdb trimmed public reads at Q25 via fastp, called clones via MiXCR and kept in-frame beta chains. Every distinct CDR3 protein forms one entry, paired with its most common genes and DNA. This sample gives some 940,000 distinct CDR3 sequences in total; around 30% of them show up just once. The ten largest make up roughly an eighth of the sample. The data are from a study of T cell repertoires in cytomegalovirus infection (dated by TCRdb to between 2019 and 2020). About the study as a whole: Alongside well-studied HLA-B-restricted epitopes, the peptide stimulations were aimed at recently identified HLA-C-restricted CMV epitopes, whose presentation resists viral immunomodulation. Because public TCR beta signatures pointed to carriage of CMV infection together with the matching HLA type, the HLA type of each donor mattered for the analysis.

From a lookup of the germline V gene, CDR1 and CDR2 are MRHNA and SNTAGT. V trim: 6 bases; J trim: 2 bases; unmatched bases: 18. Reading from cysteine to phenylalanine, the CDR3 counts 18 amino acids. CDR3 DNA is the only sequence kept; it has 54 bases, read in frame from the first base. Overall study results and their limits: The ex vivo response was dominated by HLA-C-restricted CMV-specific TCR beta clonotypes, which also provided the single most frequent clonotype in two of eight donors. In both this cohort and an independent cohort of 352 donors, the cumulative frequency of public TCR beta family members distinguished carriers of CMV infection plus the relevant HLA type.

The sequence derives from a human donor in good health (CMV status not recorded). Some clones in this sample may be carry-over from other donors' samples. The chain links TRBV6-4 with TRBJ1-2; 7 bases in the junction line up with TRBD1. Sequences were derived from cultured CD8+ T cells from PBMCs, sampled from culture after CMV antigen stimulation. The CDR3 reads as follows: CASREGQLPLLDNYGYTF. In nucleotides, the sequence is TGTGCCAGCAGGGAGGGACAGCTACCCTTATTGGACAACTATGGCTACACCTTC.